A single sample gave rise to the 11 T cell receptor beta chains below, sequenced in a study of breast tumors, draining lymph nodes, adjacent tissues (TCRdb year 2016). Libraries were prepared through multiplex PCR. TCRdb names Illumina HiSeq 2000 as the instrument used. TCRdb took the public reads, trimmed them with fastp at Q25, ran MiXCR for clone calling and kept in-frame beta chains. All rows with the same CDR3 protein become a single entry with the most common DNA and genes. The sample records around 150,000 distinct CDR3 sequences, less than 35% of which are singletons. The biggest ten clones account for around 2.3% of the sample. Lymph node samples were obtained from the axillary draining lymph nodes of breast cancer patients. Specimen: axillary lymph node tissue. The source is a female donor with breast cancer. Some clones in this sample may be carry-over from other donors' samples.

With regard to this clonotype: One junction end disagrees with the germline gene, perhaps due to a read error. This sequence joins TRBV27 and TRBJ2-2; 10 positions agree with TRBD2. CDR1 MNHEY and CDR2 SMNVEV come from the germline V gene (reference sequence). The CDR3 totals 17 residues. CDR3 in DNA: TGTGCCAGCAGGCCCACAGCGGGGGGGCCTTTGGCCGGGGAGCTGCTTTTT. It encodes CASRPTAGGPLAGELLF.

V is TRBV10-3 and J is TRBJ1-1; possibly TRBD1 for D (6 bases). This CDR3 is built from 14 residues. Germline-derived CDR1 and CDR2 are ENHRY and SYGVKD. With 10 bases removed from V and 1 base from J, the gap between germline ends came to 16 bases. The CDR3 loop reads CASSTGHSNTEAFF. CDR3 coding DNA: TGTGCCAGCAGCACGGGACACTCGAACACTGAAGCTTTCTTT.

The sample holds many counts of this clonotype. This may stem from a read error, because a much larger clone lies one nucleotide away. The genes are TRBV7-9 and TRBJ2-5; possibly TRBD2 for D (5 bases). Germline V gives CDR1 SEHNR, CDR2 FQNEAQ (reference sequence). CDR3 length: 15 amino acids. The CDR3 region has the DNA TGTGCCAGCAGCCTCCATATGGGTTTAAGGGAGACCCAGCACTTC. Translated: CASSLHMGLRETQHF. Full variable domain (remainder filled in from reference TRBV7-9 and TRBJ2-5): DTGVSQNPRHKITKRGQNVTFRCDPISEHNRLYWYRQTLGQGPEFLTYFQNEAQLEKSRLLSDRFSAERPKGSFSTLEIQRTEQGDSAMYLCASSLHMGLRETQHFGPGTRLLVL.

This clonotype was counted many times. The rearrangement links TRBV20-1 to TRBJ2-1; 13 bases are a match to TRBD2. The V segment lost 6 bases and the J segment 6 bases; nucleotides outside the gene matches: 5. CDR1 and CDR2 from the germline V gene are DFQATT and SNEGSKA (reference sequence). The length of the CDR3 is 14 residues. CDR3 residues: CSAKLAGGFNEQFF. The CDR3 nucleotides are TGCAGTGCCAAACTAGCGGGGGGGTTCAATGAGCAGTTCTTC.

This clonotype has at least ten counts. The V call is TRBV7-9, the J call TRBJ2-5, with 8 bases that match TRBD2. The germline V gene has CDR1 SEHNR and CDR2 FQNEAQ (reference sequence). The trim removed 5 bases at V and 5 bases at J, leaving 13 bases unmatched. CDR3 length: 16 amino acids. The CDR3 spells CASSPKLGGERETQYF. CDR3 coding DNA: TGTGCCAGCAGCCCTAAGCTCGGGGGGGAGCGGGAGACCCAGTACTTC. Variable domain in full (rest from reference TRBV7-9 and TRBJ2-5): DTGVSQNPRHKITKRGQNVTFRCDPISEHNRLYWYRQTLGQGPEFLTYFQNEAQLEKSRLLSDRFSAERPKGSFSTLEIQRTEQGDSAMYLCASSPKLGGERETQYFGPGTRLLVL.

Regarding this clonotype: A much bigger clone sits one base away, suggesting this may be a read error. This chain joins TRBV28 and TRBJ1-6; 9 positions agree with TRBD1. Germline CDR1 is MDHEN and CDR2 is SYDVKM. J gave up 12 bases and V 6 bases, and 12 bases lay outside the gene matches. This CDR3 spans 15 amino acids. The CDR3 here is CASRVIDRGDLPLHF. The DNA for the CDR3 is TGTGCCAGCAGGGTTATCGACAGGGGGGATTTACCCCTCCACTTT.

This chain connects TRBV12-5 to TRBJ1-2; perhaps TRBD1 as D (6 bases). V lost 3 bases and J 5 bases, leaving 16 bases between the germline ends. This CDR3 region has 15 residues. CDR1 is LGHNT, CDR2 FRNRAP, per germline. CDR3 sequence: CASGFVGGGAYGYTF. The CDR3 DNA reads as TGTGCTAGTGGTTTCGTTGGGGGGGGGGCGTATGGCTACACCTTC.

This clonotype has ten or more counts. The genes are TRBV5-6 and TRBJ2-5; the match to TRBD1 covers 7 bases. Germline V lookup: CDR1 SGHDT, CDR2 YYEEEE. Trimming took 4 bases from V and 8 from J; bases not matched to a gene: 8. The CDR3 consists of 13 residues. Here the CDR3 reads CASSPRGTATQYF. CDR3 in DNA: TGTGCCAGCAGCCCAAGGGGGACAGCTACCCAGTACTTC.

A word on this clonotype: Possible read error: a much larger clone is one base away. The chain joins TRBV28 to TRBJ2-7, with TRBD2 matching over 7 bases. The CDR3 has 14 residues. The junction had 10 bases not matched to a gene; V was cut back by 5 bases and J by 6 bases. The germline V gene has CDR1 MDHEN and CDR2 SYDVKM. The CDR3 region has the DNA TGTGCCAGCAGTAAACCGGGACTACCCTGCGAGCAGTACTTC. This translates into CASSKPGLPCEQYF.

Concerning this clonotype itself: This could be a read error, since a much larger clone is one nucleotide away. The CDR3 coding sequence is TGTGCCGGCAGTTATGGTCCCCTCTCCCCCGGGGAGCTGTTTTTT. It yields the protein CAGSYGPLSPGELFF. The J gene is TRBJ2-2, the V gene TRBV6-5; no clear D gene. The CDR3 runs to 15 residues. Germline V CDR1 and CDR2: MNHEY, SVGAGI.

With respect to this clonotype: The DNA is left out, because the CDR3 cannot be placed on it with certainty; the CDR3 is given as TCRdb lists it. This sequence joins TRBV7-2 and TRBJ2-3; the table names TRBD2, a call not compared with the DNA. CDR1 and CDR2 (germline): SGHTA, FQGNSA. Termini included, the CDR3 measures 20 amino acids. The CDR3 region is CASSFYICSAGRGGTDTQYF.